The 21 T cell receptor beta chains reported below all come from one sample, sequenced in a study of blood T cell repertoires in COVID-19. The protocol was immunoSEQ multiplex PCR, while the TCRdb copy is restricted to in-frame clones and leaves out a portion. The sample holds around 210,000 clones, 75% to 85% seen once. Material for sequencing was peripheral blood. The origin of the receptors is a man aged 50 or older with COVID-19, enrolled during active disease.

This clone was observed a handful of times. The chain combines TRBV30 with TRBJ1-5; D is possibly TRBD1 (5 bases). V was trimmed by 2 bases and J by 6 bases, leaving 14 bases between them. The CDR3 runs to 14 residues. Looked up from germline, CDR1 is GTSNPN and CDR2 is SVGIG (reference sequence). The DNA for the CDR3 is TGTGCCTGGAGTCACAGCCAAAGGGGTCAGCCCCAGCATTTT. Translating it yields CAWSHSQRGQPQHF.

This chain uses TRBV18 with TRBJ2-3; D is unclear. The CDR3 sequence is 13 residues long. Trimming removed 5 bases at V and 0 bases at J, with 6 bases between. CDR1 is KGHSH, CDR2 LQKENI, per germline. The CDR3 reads CASSSTSTDTQYF. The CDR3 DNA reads TGTGCCAGCTCATCAACTAGCACAGATACGCAGTATTTT.

CDR3 coding DNA: TGTGCCAGCAGCTCGGACAGACACTCTGGAAACACCATATATTTT. Amino acid sequence: CASSSDRHSGNTIYF. The chain carries TRBV5-4 and TRBJ1-3, with D perhaps TRBD1 (6 bases). CDR3 length: 15 residues. V was clipped by 3 bases and J by 0 bases, with 10 bases between them. CDR1 and CDR2 from the germline V gene are SGHNT and YYREEE (reference sequence).

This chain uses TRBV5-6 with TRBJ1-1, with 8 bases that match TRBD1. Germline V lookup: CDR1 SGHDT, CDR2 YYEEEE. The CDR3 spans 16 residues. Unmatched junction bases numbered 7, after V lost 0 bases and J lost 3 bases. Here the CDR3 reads CASSLGRGLRDTEAFF. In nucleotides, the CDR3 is TGTGCCAGCAGCTTGGGCAGGGGGCTTAGGGACACTGAAGCTTTCTTT.

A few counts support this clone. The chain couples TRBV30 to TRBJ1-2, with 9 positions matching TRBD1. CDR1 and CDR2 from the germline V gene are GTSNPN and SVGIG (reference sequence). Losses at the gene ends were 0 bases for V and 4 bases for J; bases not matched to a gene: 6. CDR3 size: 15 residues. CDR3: CAWSVHGDRVYGYTF. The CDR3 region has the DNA TGTGCCTGGAGTGTACATGGGGACAGGGTCTATGGCTACACCTTC.

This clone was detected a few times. The CDR3 sequence: CATTSKGQYANTGELFF. The CDR3 DNA is TGTGCCACCACCTCAAAGGGACAGTACGCGAACACCGGGGAGCTGTTTTTT. The chain couples TRBV27 to TRBJ2-2; 7 nucleotides match TRBD1. Germline loops: CDR1 MNHEY, CDR2 SMNVEV (reference sequence). The J segment lost 0 bases and the V segment lost 10 bases, leaving 14 bases of the junction unmatched. There are 17 residues in the CDR3.

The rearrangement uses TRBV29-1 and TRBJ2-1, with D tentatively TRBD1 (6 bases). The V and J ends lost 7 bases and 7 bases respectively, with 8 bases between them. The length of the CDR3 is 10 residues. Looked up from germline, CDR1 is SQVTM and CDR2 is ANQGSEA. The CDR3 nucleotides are TGCAGCGGGACAGATAATGAGCAGTTCTTC. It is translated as CSGTDNEQFF.

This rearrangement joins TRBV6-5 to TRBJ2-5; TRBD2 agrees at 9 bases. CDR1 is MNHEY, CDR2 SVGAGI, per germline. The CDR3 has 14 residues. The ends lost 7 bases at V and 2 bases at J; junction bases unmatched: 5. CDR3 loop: CASNRAGGQETQYF. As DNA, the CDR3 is TGTGCCAGCAACCGAGCGGGGGGTCAAGAGACCCAGTACTTC.

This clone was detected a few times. This CDR3 reads CASSHRRGREDEQFF. CDR3 bases: TGTGCCAGCAGCCATAGGAGGGGGCGCGAGGATGAGCAGTTCTTC. This chain joins TRBV3-1 (or the pseudogene TRBV3-2) and TRBJ2-1; TRBD1 might be the D (7 bases). Trimming took off 3 bases at V and 8 bases at J, with 17 bases between the two ends. The CDR3 runs 15 residues. CDR1 is LGHDT, CDR2 YNNKEL, per germline (reference sequence).

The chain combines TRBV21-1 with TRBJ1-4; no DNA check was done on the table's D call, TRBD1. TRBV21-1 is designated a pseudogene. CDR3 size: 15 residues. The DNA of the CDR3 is TGTGCCAGCAGCAGTGGACAGGGACGTAATGAAAAACTGTTTTTT. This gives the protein CASSSGQGRNEKLFF.

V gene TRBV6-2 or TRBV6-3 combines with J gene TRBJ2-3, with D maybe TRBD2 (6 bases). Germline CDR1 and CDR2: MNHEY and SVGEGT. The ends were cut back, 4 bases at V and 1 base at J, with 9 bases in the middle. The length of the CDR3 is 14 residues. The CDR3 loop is CASSLTSRTDTQYF. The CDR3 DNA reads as TGTGCCAGCAGTTTAACTAGCCGCACAGATACGCAGTATTTT.

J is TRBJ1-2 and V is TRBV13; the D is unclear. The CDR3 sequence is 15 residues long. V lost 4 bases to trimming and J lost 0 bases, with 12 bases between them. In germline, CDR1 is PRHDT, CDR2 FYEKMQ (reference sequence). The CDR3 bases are TGTGCCAGCAGCTCCAGGTCGACGCCTAACTATGGCTACACCTTC. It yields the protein CASSSRSTPNYGYTF.

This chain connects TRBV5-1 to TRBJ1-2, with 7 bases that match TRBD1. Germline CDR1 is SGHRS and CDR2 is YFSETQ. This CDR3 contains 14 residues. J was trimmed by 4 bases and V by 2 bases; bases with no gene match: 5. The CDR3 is CASSFPGGGYGYTF. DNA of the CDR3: TGCGCCAGCAGCTTTCCAGGGGGAGGCTATGGCTACACCTTC.

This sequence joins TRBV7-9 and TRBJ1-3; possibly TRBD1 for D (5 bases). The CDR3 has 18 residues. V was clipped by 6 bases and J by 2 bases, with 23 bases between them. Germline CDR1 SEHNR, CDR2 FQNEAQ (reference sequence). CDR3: CASRPGAGLYQTGNTIYF. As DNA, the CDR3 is TGTGCCAGCAGGCCTGGGGCAGGTCTATACCAAACTGGAAACACCATATATTTT.

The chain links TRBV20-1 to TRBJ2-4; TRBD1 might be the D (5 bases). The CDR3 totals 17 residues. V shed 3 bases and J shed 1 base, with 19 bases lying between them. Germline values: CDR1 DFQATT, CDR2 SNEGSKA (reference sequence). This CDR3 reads CSASALRQSLAKNIQYF. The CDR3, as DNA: TGCAGTGCTAGTGCGCTCAGACAGTCCCTCGCCAAAAACATTCAGTACTTC.

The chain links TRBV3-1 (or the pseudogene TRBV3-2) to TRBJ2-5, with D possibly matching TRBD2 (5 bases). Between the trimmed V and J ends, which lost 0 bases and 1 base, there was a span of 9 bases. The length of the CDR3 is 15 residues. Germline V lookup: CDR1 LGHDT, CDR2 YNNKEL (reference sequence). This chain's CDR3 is CASSQETTFQETQYF. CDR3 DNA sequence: TGTGCCAGCAGCCAAGAGACTACCTTCCAAGAGACCCAGTACTTC.

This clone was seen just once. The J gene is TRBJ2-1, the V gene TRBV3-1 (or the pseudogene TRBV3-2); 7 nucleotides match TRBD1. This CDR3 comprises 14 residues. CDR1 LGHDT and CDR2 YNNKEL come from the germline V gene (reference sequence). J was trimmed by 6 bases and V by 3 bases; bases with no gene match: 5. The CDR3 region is CASSHTGQSNEQFF. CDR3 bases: TGTGCCAGCAGCCACACGGGACAGAGCAATGAGCAGTTCTTC.

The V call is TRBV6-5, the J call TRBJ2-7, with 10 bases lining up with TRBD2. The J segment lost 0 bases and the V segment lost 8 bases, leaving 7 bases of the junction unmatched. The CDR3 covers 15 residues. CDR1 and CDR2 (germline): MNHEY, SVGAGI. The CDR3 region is CASGNSGGPSYEQYF. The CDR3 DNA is TGTGCCAGCGGTAATAGCGGGGGGCCCTCCTACGAGCAGTACTTC.

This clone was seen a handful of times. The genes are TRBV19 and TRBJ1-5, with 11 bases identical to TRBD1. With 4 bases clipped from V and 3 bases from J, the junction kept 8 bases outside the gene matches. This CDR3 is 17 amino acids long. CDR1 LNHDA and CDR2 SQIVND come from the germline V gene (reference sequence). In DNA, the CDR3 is TGTGCCAGTAGTAGCGGGACAGGGGGTAGGGTCAATCAGCCCCAGCATTTT. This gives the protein CASSSGTGGRVNQPQHF.

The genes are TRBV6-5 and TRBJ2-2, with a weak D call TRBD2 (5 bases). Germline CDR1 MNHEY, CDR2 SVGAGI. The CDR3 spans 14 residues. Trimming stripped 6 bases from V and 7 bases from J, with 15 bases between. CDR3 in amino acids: CASRRLAEGGELFF. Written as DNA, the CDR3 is TGTGCCAGCAGGCGGCTAGCAGAGGGCGGGGAGCTGTTTTTT.

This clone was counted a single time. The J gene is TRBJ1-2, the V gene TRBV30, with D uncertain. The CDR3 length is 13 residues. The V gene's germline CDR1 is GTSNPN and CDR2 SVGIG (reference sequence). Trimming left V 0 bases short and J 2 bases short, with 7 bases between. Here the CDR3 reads CAWSVSLNYGYTF. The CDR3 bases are TGTGCCTGGAGTGTATCTTTGAACTATGGCTACACCTTC.